This T cell receptor (beta chain) is drawn from a study of blood T cell repertoires in COVID-19. The CDR3 runs 16 residues. In germline, CDR1 is SGHNT, CDR2 YENEEA. With 4 bases clipped from V and 0 bases from J, the junction kept 6 bases outside the gene matches. The method was immunoSEQ multiplex PCR; TCRdb's version includes in-frame clones alone and lacks a portion of them. The table shows 200,000 to 250,000 clones, with over 70% occurring only once. The chain recombines TRBV11-3 with TRBJ2-3, with 8 bases matching TRBD2. Sequenced sample: peripheral blood. The clonotype comes from a woman in her seventies with acute or convalescent COVID-19. CDR3 in amino acids: CASSSSTSASTDTQYF. The CDR3 DNA is TGTGCCAGCAGCTCCTCGACTAGCGCGAGCACAGATACGCAGTATTTT.